These T cell receptor beta chains were read from a single sample in a study of T cell responses to AZD1222 COVID-19 vaccine. TCRdb's copy holds only in-frame clones and misses some; the assay was immunoSEQ multiplex PCR. The table includes around 140,000 clones, under 95% detected once. The sample consisted of peripheral blood, taken 28 days after the second AZD1222 dose. The origin of the receptors is an adult who received the AZD1222 COVID-19 vaccine. CDR3s include the opening cysteine and the closing phenylalanine or tryptophan. A D gene is named only where the DNA matches it firmly. A row's size may be missing; if present it is once, few, many or a size class.

.	TRBV3-1/TRBV3-2	TRBJ1-1	.	TGTGCCAGCTCCTGGGGCGGGCAGAACACTGAAGCTTTCTTT	CASSWGGQNTEAFF
.	TRBV2	TRBJ2-2	.	TGTGCCAGCAGTGAAGAGCCCCCGACGGTTACCGGGGAGCTGTTTTTT	CASSEEPPTVTGELFF
.	TRBV4-1	TRBJ2-5	.	TGCGCCAGCAGCCAAGCAGGGTTCGGGGTTAAAACCCAGTACTTC	CASSQAGFGVKTQYF
TRBD1	TRBV7-9	TRBJ2-7	.	TGTGCCAGCAGCTTGGGACAGTTCTACGAGCAGTACTTC	CASSLGQFYEQYF
.	TRBV2	TRBJ2-3	.	TGTGCCAGCAGTGGGGGGAGCGGAGGGGCAGATACGCAGTATTTT	CASSGGSGGADTQYF
.	TRBV2	TRBJ1-1	.	TGTGCCAGCAGGGGGACGGGGGCAGGCACTGAAGCTTTCTTT	CASRGTGAGTEAFF
TRBD2	TRBV9	TRBJ2-7	once	TGTGCCAGCAGCGTAGGTAGCGGGAGCTCCTACGAGCAGTACTTC	CASSVGSGSSYEQYF
.	TRBV5-1	TRBJ2-1	.	TGCGCCAGCAGCTCCCGACAGGCTCGTTGGGATGAGCAGTTCTTC	CASSSRQARWDEQFF
.	TRBV29-1	TRBJ1-4	.	TGCAGCGTTGGCGGTCAGCGGGTTGAAAAACTGTTTTTT	CSVGGQRVEKLFF
.	TRBV3-1/TRBV3-2	TRBJ1-1	.	TGTGCCAGCAGCCCAGGGGTGGGCGTCACTGAAGCTTTCTTT	CASSPGVGVTEAFF
.	TRBV19	TRBJ2-4	.	TGTGCCAGTAGTATAGATTGGGGCAGGGGTGGCAACATTCAGTACTTC	CASSIDWGRGGNIQYF
TRBD1	TRBV3-1/TRBV3-2	TRBJ2-5	.	TGTGCCAGCAGCCAAGCCCTGAGGGGGCTGGGGGAGACCCAGTACTTC	CASSQALRGLGETQYF
TRBD2	TRBV15	TRBJ2-2	.	TGTGCCACCAGCAGAGATCTACGGACTAGCGGCAAAGGGGCCGGGGAGCTGTTTTTT	CATSRDLRTSGKGAGELFF
TRBD2	TRBV7-9	TRBJ2-1	.	TGTGCCAGCAGCCCTACTAGCGGGGGCTCCTACAATGAGCAGTTCTTC	CASSPTSGGSYNEQFF